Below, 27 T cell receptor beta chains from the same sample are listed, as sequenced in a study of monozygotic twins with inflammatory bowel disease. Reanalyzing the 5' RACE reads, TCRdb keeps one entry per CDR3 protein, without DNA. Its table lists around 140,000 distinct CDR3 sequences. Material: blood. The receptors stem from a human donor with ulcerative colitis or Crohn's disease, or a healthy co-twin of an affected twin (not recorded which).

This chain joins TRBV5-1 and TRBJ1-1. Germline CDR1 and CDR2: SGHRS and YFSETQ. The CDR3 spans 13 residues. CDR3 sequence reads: CASSPGRETEAFF.

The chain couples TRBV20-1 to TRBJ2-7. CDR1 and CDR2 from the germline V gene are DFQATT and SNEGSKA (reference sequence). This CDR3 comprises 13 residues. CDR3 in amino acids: CSARVQVSYEQYF.

CDR3 loop: CASSLEYSTYEQYF. This chain uses TRBV7-2 with TRBJ2-7. This CDR3 is 14 amino acids long. Germline V gives CDR1 SGHTA, CDR2 FQGNSA.

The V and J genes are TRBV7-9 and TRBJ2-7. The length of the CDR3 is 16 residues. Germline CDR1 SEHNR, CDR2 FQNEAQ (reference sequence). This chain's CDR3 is CASSLESGAISYEQYF.

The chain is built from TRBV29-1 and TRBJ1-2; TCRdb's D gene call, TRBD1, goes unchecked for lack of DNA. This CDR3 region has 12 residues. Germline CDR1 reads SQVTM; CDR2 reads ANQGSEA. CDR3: CSAAGQDYGYTF. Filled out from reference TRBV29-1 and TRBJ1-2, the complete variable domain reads SAVISQKPSRDICQRGTSLTIQCQVDSQVTMMFWYRQQPGQSLTLIATANQGSEATYESGFVIDKFPISRPNLTFSTLTVSNMSPEDSSIYLCSAAGQDYGYTFGSGTRLTVV.

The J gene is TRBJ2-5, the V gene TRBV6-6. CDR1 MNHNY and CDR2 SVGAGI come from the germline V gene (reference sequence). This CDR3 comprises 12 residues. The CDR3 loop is CASSWTQETQYF.

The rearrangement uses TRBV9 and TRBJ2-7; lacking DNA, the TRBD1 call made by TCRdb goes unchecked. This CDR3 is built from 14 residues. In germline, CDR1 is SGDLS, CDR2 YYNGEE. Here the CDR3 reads CASSAGTGTYEQYF.

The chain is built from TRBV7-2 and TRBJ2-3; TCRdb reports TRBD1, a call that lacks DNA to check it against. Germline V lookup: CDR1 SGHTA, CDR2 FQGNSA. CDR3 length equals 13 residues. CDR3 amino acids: CASSPWSTDTQYF.

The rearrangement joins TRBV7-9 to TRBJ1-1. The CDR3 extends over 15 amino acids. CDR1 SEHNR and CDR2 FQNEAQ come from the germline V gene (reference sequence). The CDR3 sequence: CASSPTDERYTEAFF.

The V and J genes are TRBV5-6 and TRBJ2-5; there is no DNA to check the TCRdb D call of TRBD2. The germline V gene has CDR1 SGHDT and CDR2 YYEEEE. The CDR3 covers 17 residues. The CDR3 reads CASSSPRIAGVQETQYF.

The CDR3 is CASSAMPLVSYNEQFF. The chain carries TRBV19 and TRBJ2-1; without DNA, the TCRdb call of TRBD1 cannot be checked. Germline CDR1 LNHDA, CDR2 SQIVND (reference sequence). The CDR3 spans 16 residues.

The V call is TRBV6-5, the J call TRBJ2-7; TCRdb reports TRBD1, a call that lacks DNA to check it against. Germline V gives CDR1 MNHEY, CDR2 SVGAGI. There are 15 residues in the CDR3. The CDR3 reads CASRYRTRGSYEQYF.

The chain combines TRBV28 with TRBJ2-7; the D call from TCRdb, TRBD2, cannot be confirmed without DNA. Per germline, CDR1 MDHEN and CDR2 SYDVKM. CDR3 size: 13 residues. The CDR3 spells CASSLPGTYEQYF. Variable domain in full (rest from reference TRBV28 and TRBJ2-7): DVKVTQSSRYLVKRTGEKVFLECVQDMDHENMFWYRQDPGLGLRLIYFSYDVKMKEKGDIPEGYSVSREKKERFSLILESASTNQTSMYLCASSLPGTYEQYFGPGTRLTVT.

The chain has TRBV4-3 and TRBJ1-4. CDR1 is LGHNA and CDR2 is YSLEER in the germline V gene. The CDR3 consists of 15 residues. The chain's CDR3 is CASSLRDRVREKLFF.

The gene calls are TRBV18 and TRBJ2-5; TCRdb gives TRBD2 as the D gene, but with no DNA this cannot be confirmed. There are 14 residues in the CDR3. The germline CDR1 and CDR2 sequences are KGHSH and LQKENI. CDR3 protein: CASSPPGPQETQYF.

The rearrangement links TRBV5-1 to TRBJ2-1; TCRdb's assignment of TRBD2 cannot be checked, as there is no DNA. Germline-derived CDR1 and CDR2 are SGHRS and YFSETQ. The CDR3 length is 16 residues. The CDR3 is CASSLFLAKTYNEQFF.

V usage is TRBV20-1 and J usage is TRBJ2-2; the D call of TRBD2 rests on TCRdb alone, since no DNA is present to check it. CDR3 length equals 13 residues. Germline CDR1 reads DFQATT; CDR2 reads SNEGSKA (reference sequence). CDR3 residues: CSAPFWGAGELFF.

The CDR3 is CASSEPGEAFGGELFF. The rearrangement uses TRBV2 and TRBJ2-2; TCRdb returns TRBD2, unconfirmable since there is no DNA. The CDR3 loop spans 16 amino acids. The germline gives CDR1 SNHLY, CDR2 FYNNEI. Together with reference TRBV2 and TRBJ2-2, the CDR3 gives the full variable domain: EPEVTQTPSHQVTQMGQEVILRCVPISNHLYFYWYRQILGQKVEFLVSFYNNEISEKSEIFDDQFSVERPDGSNFTLKIRSTKLEDSAMYFCASSEPGEAFGGELFFGEGSRLTVL.

The CDR3 sequence is CASSFRDRASEGAFF. J is TRBJ1-1 and V is TRBV7-2; the D gene TCRdb calls, TRBD1, cannot be checked with no DNA. The CDR3 consists of 15 residues. Germline CDR1 reads SGHTA; CDR2 reads FQGNSA.

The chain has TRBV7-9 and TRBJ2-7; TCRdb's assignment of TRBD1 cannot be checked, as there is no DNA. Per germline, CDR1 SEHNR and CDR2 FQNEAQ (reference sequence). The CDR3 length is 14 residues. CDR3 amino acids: CASNVGGPGYEQYF. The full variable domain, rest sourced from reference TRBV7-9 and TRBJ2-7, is DTGVSQNPRHKITKRGQNVTFRCDPISEHNRLYWYRQTLGQGPEFLTYFQNEAQLEKSRLLSDRFSAERPKGSFSTLEIQRTEQGDSAMYLCASNVGGPGYEQYFGPGTRLTVT.

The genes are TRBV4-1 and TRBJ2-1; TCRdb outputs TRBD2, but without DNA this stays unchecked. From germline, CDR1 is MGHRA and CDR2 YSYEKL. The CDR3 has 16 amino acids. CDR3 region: CASSPPGLADYNEQFF.

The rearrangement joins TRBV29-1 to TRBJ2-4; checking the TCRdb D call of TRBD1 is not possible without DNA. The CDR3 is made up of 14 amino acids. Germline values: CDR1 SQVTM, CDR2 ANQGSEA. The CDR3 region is CSVDPTGTKNIQYF.

CDR3 region: CSARGGLHFYEQYF. The rearrangement joins TRBV20-1 to TRBJ2-7; TCRdb proposes TRBD2, but this gene call is untestable without DNA. The CDR3 consists of 14 residues. Germline CDR1 is DFQATT and CDR2 is SNEGSKA (reference sequence).

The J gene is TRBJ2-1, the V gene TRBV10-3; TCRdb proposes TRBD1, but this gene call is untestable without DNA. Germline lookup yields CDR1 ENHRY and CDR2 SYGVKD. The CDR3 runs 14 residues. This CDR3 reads CAIGATSSYNEQFF.

This CDR3 reads CASSPRDTAVTNGYTF. V is TRBV27 and J is TRBJ1-2; the D gene TCRdb calls, TRBD1, cannot be checked with no DNA. There are 16 residues in the CDR3. From germline, CDR1 is MNHEY and CDR2 SMNVEV (reference sequence).

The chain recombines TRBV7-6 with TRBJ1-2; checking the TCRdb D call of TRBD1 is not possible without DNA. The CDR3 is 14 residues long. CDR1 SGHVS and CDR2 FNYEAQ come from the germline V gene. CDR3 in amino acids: CASSYRGESGGYTF.

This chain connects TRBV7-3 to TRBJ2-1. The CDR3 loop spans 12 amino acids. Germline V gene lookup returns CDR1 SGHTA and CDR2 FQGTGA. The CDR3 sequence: CASSLSYDEQFF.